These T cell receptor beta chains were read from a single sample in a study of technical replicates of blood from a handful of donors. Some clones are missing from TCRdb's copy, which holds only in-frame ones; the method was immunoSEQ multiplex PCR. The sample lists just over 80,000 clones, approximately 94% occurring once. The specimen was T cells isolated from PBMCs. These receptors were obtained from a human donor in good health. The CDR3 runs from the conserved cysteine through the conserved F or W. The order of the fields is J gene, V gene, D gene, clone size, CDR3 DNA, CDR3 protein. The D gene is left open where the match is weak. Size tells how often a clone was seen (once, few, many) or the class of an expanded clone, and some rows leave it out.

J gene: TRBJ2-5; V gene: TRBV6-1; D gene: TRBD2; clone size: .; CDR3 DNA: TGTGCCAGCAGAGGACTAGCGGGATGGGAGACCCAGTACTTC; CDR3 protein: CASRGLAGWETQYF
J gene: TRBJ1-5; V gene: TRBV7-9; D gene: .; clone size: .; CDR3 DNA: TGTGCCAGCAGCCCCGGGGAGGGGTCAGGTCAGCCCCAGCATTTT; CDR3 protein: CASSPGEGSGQPQHF
J gene: TRBJ2-1; V gene: TRBV2; D gene: TRBD2; clone size: .; CDR3 DNA: TGTGCCGTTAGCCGACTAGCGTCGAGCTCCTACAATGAGCAGTTCTTC; CDR3 protein: CAVSRLASSSYNEQFF
J gene: TRBJ2-3; V gene: TRBV28; D gene: TRBD2; clone size: .; CDR3 DNA: TGTGCCAGCAGTTTTGGCGGCGGGAGAGGAGATACGCAGTATTTT; CDR3 protein: CASSFGGGRGDTQYF
J gene: TRBJ2-7; V gene: TRBV27; D gene: .; clone size: .; CDR3 DNA: TGTGCCAGCGTATCCGCGAGGGCCGAGCAGTACTTC; CDR3 protein: CASVSARAEQYF
J gene: TRBJ2-7; V gene: TRBV6-1; D gene: .; clone size: .; CDR3 DNA: TGTGCCCCCTCGGGGAGGCCTCTGGCCCACGAGCAGTACTTC; CDR3 protein: CAPSGRPLAHEQYF
J gene: TRBJ2-3; V gene: TRBV5-1; D gene: TRBD1; clone size: once; CDR3 DNA: TGCGCCAGCAGCTTTACAGGGGACACAGATACGCAGTATTTT; CDR3 protein: CASSFTGDTDTQYF
J gene: TRBJ2-2; V gene: TRBV7-2; D gene: TRBD2; clone size: .; CDR3 DNA: TGTGCCAGCAGCTTAGGCGGGACTAGCGGGGGTGGGGAGCTGTTTTTT; CDR3 protein: CASSLGGTSGGGELFF
J gene: TRBJ1-2; V gene: TRBV30; D gene: .; clone size: .; CDR3 DNA: TGTGCCTGGAGTCTGGCGGGTAGTCACGGCTACACCTTC; CDR3 protein: CAWSLAGSHGYTF
J gene: TRBJ2-5; V gene: TRBV5-4; D gene: .; clone size: .; CDR3 DNA: TGTGCCAGCAGCTTGTGGGGGGGGCGAGAGACCCAGTACTTC; CDR3 protein: CASSLWGGRETQYF
J gene: TRBJ2-1; V gene: TRBV27; D gene: .; clone size: .; CDR3 DNA: TGTGCCAGCAGTCGCAAGGGGATAGATGAGCAGTTCTTC; CDR3 protein: CASSRKGIDEQFF
J gene: TRBJ2-1; V gene: TRBV15; D gene: TRBD2; clone size: .; CDR3 DNA: TGTGCCACCAGCAGAGGGCTAGCGGGCTCGTACAATGAGCAGTTCTTC; CDR3 protein: CATSRGLAGSYNEQFF
J gene: TRBJ2-7; V gene: TRBV10-3; D gene: .; clone size: .; CDR3 DNA: TGTGCCATCGCGACATTGGGGATAGACAGACCAAACTACGAGCAGTACTTC; CDR3 protein: CAIATLGIDRPNYEQYF
J gene: TRBJ2-7; V gene: TRBV9; D gene: TRBD2; clone size: once; CDR3 DNA: TGTGCCAGCAGCTCCGGGACTACCTCCTACGAGCAGTACTTC; CDR3 protein: CASSSGTTSYEQYF
J gene: TRBJ2-3; V gene: TRBV7-2; D gene: .; clone size: .; CDR3 DNA: TGTGCCAGCAGCTTCTCTACAGATACGCAGTATTTT; CDR3 protein: CASSFSTDTQYF
J gene: TRBJ2-3; V gene: TRBV4-3; D gene: TRBD2; clone size: .; CDR3 DNA: TGCGCCAGCAGCCAAGCCGGGAGGGGGGGGCGAGATACGCAGTATTTT; CDR3 protein: CASSQAGRGGRDTQYF
J gene: TRBJ2-7; V gene: TRBV13; D gene: TRBD2; clone size: once; CDR3 DNA: TGTGCCAGCAGCGGGAGGACTAGCGGAGCCTACGAGCAGTACTTC; CDR3 protein: CASSGRTSGAYEQYF
J gene: TRBJ1-1; V gene: TRBV2; D gene: TRBD1; clone size: .; CDR3 DNA: TGTGCCAGCAGTGCGGACAGGGGGCGCCCCGAAGGGATGAACACTGAAGCTTTCTTT; CDR3 protein: CASSADRGRPEGMNTEAFF
J gene: TRBJ1-4; V gene: TRBV27; D gene: .; clone size: .; CDR3 DNA: TGTGCCAGCAGTCTTACTCGCGCGATTAGTGAAAAACTGTTTTTT; CDR3 protein: CASSLTRAISEKLFF
J gene: TRBJ2-1; V gene: TRBV11-3; D gene: .; clone size: .; CDR3 DNA: TGTGCCAGCAGCTTATATAGGAGCTCCTACAATGAGCAGTTCTTC; CDR3 protein: CASSLYRSSYNEQFF
J gene: TRBJ1-3; V gene: TRBV5-6; D gene: TRBD1; clone size: .; CDR3 DNA: TGTGCCAGCAGCTTGCAGGGGGCCGACACCATATATTTT; CDR3 protein: CASSLQGADTIYF
J gene: TRBJ2-2; V gene: TRBV19; D gene: TRBD2; clone size: .; CDR3 DNA: TGTGCCAGTAGCCTTCCCCGGCGGGGGACCGGGGAGCTGTTTTTT; CDR3 protein: CASSLPRRGTGELFF
J gene: TRBJ2-2; V gene: TRBV7-2; D gene: .; clone size: .; CDR3 DNA: TGTGCCAGCAGCTTTTATGGGGCCACCGGGGAGCTGTTTTTT; CDR3 protein: CASSFYGATGELFF
J gene: TRBJ2-7; V gene: TRBV7-2; D gene: TRBD2; clone size: .; CDR3 DNA: TGTGCCAGCAGCTTAGCTTGGACTAGCGCTCACGAGCAGTACTTC; CDR3 protein: CASSLAWTSAHEQYF
J gene: TRBJ2-7; V gene: TRBV19; D gene: .; clone size: .; CDR3 DNA: TGTGCCAGTAGTCCAGGCTACGAGCAGTACTTC; CDR3 protein: CASSPGYEQYF
J gene: TRBJ2-7; V gene: TRBV11-2; D gene: TRBD1; clone size: .; CDR3 DNA: TGTGCCAGCAGCGAGGACAGGGGGATCTACGAGCAGTACTTC; CDR3 protein: CASSEDRGIYEQYF
J gene: TRBJ1-3; V gene: TRBV7-8; D gene: .; clone size: .; CDR3 DNA: TGTGCCAGCAGCTCAGGACTCAACTCTGGAAACACCATATATTTT; CDR3 protein: CASSSGLNSGNTIYF
J gene: TRBJ2-3; V gene: TRBV10-3; D gene: TRBD2; clone size: once; CDR3 DNA: TGTGCCATCAGTCAGCGGGAGGGCAAAGATACGCAGTATTTT; CDR3 protein: CAISQREGKDTQYF
J gene: TRBJ2-1; V gene: TRBV6-5; D gene: TRBD2; clone size: .; CDR3 DNA: TGTGCCAGCAGCCCTACTAGCGGGTCGTACAATGAGCAGTTCTTC; CDR3 protein: CASSPTSGSYNEQFF
J gene: TRBJ2-3; V gene: TRBV7-8; D gene: .; clone size: .; CDR3 DNA: TGTGCCAGCAGCCTCCAGTACACAGATACGCAGTATTTT; CDR3 protein: CASSLQYTDTQYF
J gene: TRBJ2-7; V gene: TRBV20-1; D gene: .; clone size: once; CDR3 DNA: TGCATTTGTACTAGGGACTACGAGCAGTACTTC; CDR3 protein: CICTRDYEQYF
J gene: TRBJ2-7; V gene: TRBV19; D gene: TRBD2; clone size: .; CDR3 DNA: TGTGCCAGTAGTTTCGGTTATGGCGGGGGCTACGAGCAGTACTTC; CDR3 protein: CASSFGYGGGYEQYF
J gene: TRBJ2-3; V gene: TRBV27; D gene: .; clone size: .; CDR3 DNA: TGTGCCAGCAGTTTATCGGTAGGAGAGCTCCAATATACGCAGTATTTT; CDR3 protein: CASSLSVGELQYTQYF
J gene: TRBJ1-1; V gene: TRBV4-3; D gene: .; clone size: .; CDR3 DNA: TGCGCCAGCAGCCATATTGGGGAGGCGAACACTGAAGCTTTCTTT; CDR3 protein: CASSHIGEANTEAFF
J gene: TRBJ1-3; V gene: TRBV5-1; D gene: TRBD1; clone size: .; CDR3 DNA: TGCGCCAGCAGCTTGGATACAGGGGCCGGAAACACCATATATTTT; CDR3 protein: CASSLDTGAGNTIYF